The 22 T cell receptor beta chains reported below all come from one sample, sequenced in a study of blood T cell repertoires in COVID-19. Clones were sequenced by immunoSEQ multiplex PCR, and TCRdb holds only the in-frame ones, with some missing. Among over 200,000 clones listed, about nine tenths were seen once. The source material was peripheral blood. The receptors come from a man in his thirties or forties with COVID-19, enrolled during active disease.

The V call is TRBV5-1, the J call TRBJ1-4; D is perhaps TRBD1 (5 bases). The CDR3 has 16 residues. Germline CDR1 reads SGHRS; CDR2 reads YFSETQ. The V gene lost 5 bases and the J gene lost 8 bases, with 22 bases spanning the gap. CDR3 in amino acids: CASREQVASVVEKLFF. For the CDR3, the DNA is TGCGCCAGCAGAGAACAGGTTGCGAGCGTTGTGGAAAAACTGTTTTTT.

V and J are TRBV27 and TRBJ2-1; D may be TRBD2 (5 bases). Germline values: CDR1 MNHEY, CDR2 SMNVEV (reference sequence). V shed 1 base and J shed 0 bases, with 13 bases lying between them. This CDR3 spans 17 amino acids. The DNA for the CDR3 is TGTGCCAGCAGTTTATATTATGGGAGCCTCTCCTACAATGAGCAGTTCTTC. Amino acid sequence: CASSLYYGSLSYNEQFF.

The CDR3 coding sequence is TGCGCCAGCAGCAAGGCTGGCGGGAGTCCCGGGGTCACCTACAATGAGCAGTTCTTC. Amino acid sequence: CASSKAGGSPGVTYNEQFF. The chain joins TRBV4-1 to TRBJ2-1, with 7 bases that match TRBD2. Germline CDR1 is MGHRA and CDR2 is YSYEKL. The CDR3 has 19 amino acids. The J segment lost 2 bases and the V segment lost 5 bases, leaving 18 bases of the junction unmatched.

As concerns this clone: The sample carries other DNA sequences with the same CDR3. The gene calls are TRBV7-2 and TRBJ1-5, with a weak D call TRBD1 (5 bases). V was pared by 2 bases and J by 4 bases, with 6 bases between. Germline V gene sequence: CDR1 SGHTA, CDR2 FQGNSA. This CDR3 is 13 amino acids long. In DNA, the CDR3 is TGTGCCAGCAGCTTACGGGGGAATCAGCCCCAGCATTTT. It specifies CASSLRGNQPQHF.

The V and J genes are TRBV10-3 and TRBJ1-5; no clear D gene. The germline V gene encodes CDR1 ENHRY and CDR2 SYGVKD. The CDR3 is made up of 14 amino acids. Trimming took 0 bases from V and 6 from J, leaving 9 bases between them. In nucleotides, the CDR3 is TGTGCCATCAGTGAGTCGAGGGCGGGTCAGCCCCAGCATTTT. Its translation: CAISESRAGQPQHF.

The CDR3 reads CASSLGQGVNYGYTF. For the CDR3, the DNA is TGCGCCAGCAGCTTGGGACAGGGAGTAAACTATGGCTACACCTTC. This sequence joins TRBV5-1 and TRBJ1-2; 7 bases fit TRBD1. J was trimmed by 2 bases and V by 0 bases; bases with no gene match: 4. CDR1 is SGHRS, CDR2 YFSETQ, per germline. The CDR3 spans 15 residues.

Here the CDR3 reads CASDDRGTEAFF. CDR3 nucleotide sequence: TGTGCCAGTGATGACAGGGGCACTGAAGCTTTCTTT. The chain combines TRBV19 with TRBJ1-1; 8 nucleotides line up with TRBD1. J lost 4 bases, V lost 8 bases, and 3 bases had no gene match. Germline values: CDR1 LNHDA, CDR2 SQIVND (reference sequence). The CDR3 covers 12 residues.

The rearrangement joins TRBV6-2 or TRBV6-3 to TRBJ2-3; TRBD2 matches at 11 bases. V shed 4 bases and J 7 bases; nucleotides not matched to a gene: 10. Germline CDR1 and CDR2: MNHEY and SVGEGT. The CDR3 totals 16 residues. The CDR3 loop is CASSSWGLADQNTQYF. CDR3 sequence (DNA): TGTGCCAGCAGTTCATGGGGACTAGCGGACCAAAATACGCAGTATTTT.

This sequence joins TRBV4-2 and TRBJ1-1; the D gene is possibly TRBD1 (5 bases). CDR1 is LGHNA, CDR2 YNFKEQ, per germline. Trimming stripped 8 bases from V and 1 base from J, with 17 bases between. The CDR3 extends over 15 amino acids. CDR3 nucleotides: TGTGCCAGCTCCTCCCCGACAGACCCGAACACTGAAGCTTTCTTT. Protein: CASSSPTDPNTEAFF.

This chain joins TRBV2 and TRBJ2-1, with D tentatively TRBD2 (5 bases). The CDR3 loop spans 17 amino acids. V shed 5 bases and J shed 3 bases, with 20 bases lying between them. Germline V gene lookup returns CDR1 SNHLY and CDR2 FYNNEI. The chain's CDR3 is CASSPPQWRTGYNEQFF. Written as DNA, the CDR3 is TGTGCCAGCAGTCCCCCCCAATGGCGGACTGGCTACAATGAGCAGTTCTTC. The full variable domain, its missing parts supplied by reference TRBV2 and TRBJ2-1, is EPEVTQTPSHQVTQMGQEVILRCVPISNHLYFYWYRQILGQKVEFLVSFYNNEISEKSEIFDDQFSVERPDGSNFTLKIRSTKLEDSAMYFCASSPPQWRTGYNEQFFGPGTRLTVL.

This clone turned up a few times. The V call is TRBV3-1 (or the pseudogene TRBV3-2), the J call TRBJ1-2, with TRBD1 as a possible D gene (5 bases). There are 13 residues in the CDR3. Germline assignment: CDR1 LGHDT and CDR2 YNNKEL (reference sequence). V shed 1 base and J shed 4 bases, with 7 bases lying between them. The CDR3 DNA follows: TGTGCCAGCAGCCAAGGCGGGACCTATGGCTACACCTTC. Amino acids: CASSQGGTYGYTF.

The chain combines TRBV20-1 with TRBJ2-7; weak D call: TRBD1 (6 bases). Germline V gene sequence: CDR1 DFQATT, CDR2 SNEGSKA (reference sequence). Trimming removed 6 bases from V and 5 bases from J, with 11 bases in between. CDR3 length equals 11 residues. The CDR3 loop reads CSAGNRDEQYF. Here the CDR3 DNA reads TGCAGTGCGGGAAACAGGGACGAGCAGTACTTC.

V gene TRBV5-1 combines with J gene TRBJ2-7; TRBD2 matches 9 bases. Trimming cost V 3 bases and J 5 bases; bases outside gene matches: 0. Germline CDR1 SGHRS, CDR2 YFSETQ. CDR3 length: 12 amino acids. CDR3 in DNA: TGCGCCAGCAGCTCTAGCGGGAACGAGCAGTACTTC. As protein: CASSSSGNEQYF.

The V call is TRBV6-5, the J call TRBJ2-5; TRBD2 is a possible D gene (5 bases). V lost 7 bases and J lost 7, with 16 bases in between. This CDR3 region has 13 residues. CDR1 and CDR2 from the germline V gene are MNHEY and SVGAGI. The CDR3 nucleotides read TGTGCCAGCACCTACGACTCTGAGGGGACCCAGTACTTC. Amino acids: CASTYDSEGTQYF.

V usage is TRBV18 and J usage is TRBJ2-2, with 7 bases that match TRBD1. CDR3 length: 16 amino acids. Germline trimming cut 3 bases from V and 4 bases from J; bases unmatched to any gene: 8. Per the germline V gene, CDR1 is KGHSH and CDR2 is LQKENI. DNA of the CDR3: TGTGCCAGCTCACCTCCCGACAGGGTTGTCACCGGGGAGCTGTTTTTT. Translating it yields CASSPPDRVVTGELFF.

This clone was detected only once. V gene TRBV7-9 combines with J gene TRBJ2-1, with D maybe TRBD1 (6 bases). This CDR3 has 17 residues. Germline CDR1 is SEHNR and CDR2 is FQNEAQ (reference sequence). Trimming pared 1 base from V and 0 bases from J, leaving 13 bases between. CDR3 amino acids: CASSLVTGKSSYNEQFF. The CDR3 DNA reads as TGTGCCAGCAGCTTAGTTACAGGGAAAAGCTCCTACAATGAGCAGTTCTTC.

The chain employs TRBV10-3 and TRBJ2-1; 9 bases agree with TRBD1. Germline loops: CDR1 ENHRY, CDR2 SYGVKD. The CDR3 covers 12 residues. J was trimmed by 8 bases and V by 10 bases; bases with no gene match: 6. The CDR3 DNA reads as TGTGCCAGCGGGACAGGGAGGGATGAGCAGTTCTTC. It yields the protein CASGTGRDEQFF.

The genes are TRBV5-1 and TRBJ2-6; TRBD1 is a possible D gene (5 bases). Trimming removed 0 bases from V and 0 bases from J, with 7 bases in between. The CDR3 spans 16 residues. Germline-derived CDR1 and CDR2 are SGHRS and YFSETQ. CDR3 region: CASSLATGSGANVLTF. DNA of the CDR3: TGCGCCAGCAGCTTGGCCACAGGCTCTGGGGCCAACGTCCTGACTTTC.

V is TRBV6-5 and J is TRBJ1-1, with D unresolved. Germline CDR1 reads MNHEY; CDR2 reads SVGAGI. The V end lost 6 bases, the J end lost 4 bases, and 9 bases lay between the germline ends. CDR3 size: 12 residues. The CDR3 DNA reads as TGTGCCAGCAGCCCATCGGGCACTGAAGCTTTCTTT. Protein product: CASSPSGTEAFF.

This CDR3 reads CASSLLVGRLPSYEQYF. The CDR3, as DNA: TGTGCCAGCAGTTTACTTGTAGGCAGGCTTCCCTCCTACGAGCAGTACTTC. The chain uses TRBV27 and TRBJ2-7, with D hard to call. The V gene lost 2 bases and the J gene lost 0 bases, with 17 bases spanning the gap. This CDR3 has 17 amino acids. Germline CDR1 reads MNHEY; CDR2 reads SMNVEV (reference sequence).

The CDR3 loop reads CASSTRTAANYGYTF. Here the CDR3 DNA reads TGTGCCAGCAGTACCCGGACAGCAGCTAACTATGGCTACACCTTC. V gene TRBV6-2 or TRBV6-3 combines with J gene TRBJ1-2, with D tentatively TRBD1 (6 bases). The CDR3 has 15 amino acids. Looked up from germline, CDR1 is MNHEY and CDR2 is SVGEGT. Between the trimmed V and J ends, which lost 5 bases and 0 bases, there was a span of 13 bases.

The chain has TRBV7-9 and TRBJ2-2, with 9 bases that match TRBD2. After removal of 4 bases from V and 4 bases from J, the junction contained 1 base not matched to a gene. Germline lookup yields CDR1 SEHNR and CDR2 FQNEAQ (reference sequence). This CDR3 has 14 amino acids. The CDR3 region has the DNA TGTGCCAGCAGCTATAGCGGGGGCACCGGGGAGCTGTTTTTT. Translated: CASSYSGGTGELFF.